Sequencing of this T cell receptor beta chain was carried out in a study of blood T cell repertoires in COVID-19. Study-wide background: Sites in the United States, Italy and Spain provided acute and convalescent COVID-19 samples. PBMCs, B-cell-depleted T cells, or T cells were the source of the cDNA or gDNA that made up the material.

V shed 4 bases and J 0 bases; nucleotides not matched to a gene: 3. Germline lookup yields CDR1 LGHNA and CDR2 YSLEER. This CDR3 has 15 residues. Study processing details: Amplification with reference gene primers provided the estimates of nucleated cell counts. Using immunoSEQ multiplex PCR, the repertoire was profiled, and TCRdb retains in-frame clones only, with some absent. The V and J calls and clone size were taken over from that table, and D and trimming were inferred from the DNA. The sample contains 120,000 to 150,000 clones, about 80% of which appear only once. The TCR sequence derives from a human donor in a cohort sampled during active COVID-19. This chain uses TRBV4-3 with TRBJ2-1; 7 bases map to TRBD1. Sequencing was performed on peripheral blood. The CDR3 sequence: CASSPRGSSYNEQFF. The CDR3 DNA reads TGCGCCAGCAGCCCCAGGGGGAGCTCCTACAATGAGCAGTTCTTC.